The T cell receptor (beta chain) described here comes from a study of blood T cell repertoires in COVID-19. About the research overall: Sites across the United States, Italy and Spain contributed samples from acute and convalescent COVID-19. Sources were T cells, B-cell-depleted T cells, or PBMCs; the material itself was cDNA or gDNA.

Trimming removed 8 bases from V and 1 base from J; junction bases left unmatched: 7. The CDR3 totals 14 residues. Germline V lookup: CDR1 LNHNV, CDR2 YYDKDF (reference sequence). TCRdb's table, derived via immunoSEQ multiplex PCR, lists solely in-frame clones and lacks some. Of 150,000 to 200,000 clones listed, roughly 79% are singletons. This clone showed up just a few times. The V and J genes are TRBV15 and TRBJ2-5, with 7 nucleotides matching TRBD1. The specimen was peripheral blood. The sequence derives from a man aged 55 to 70 with active or convalescent COVID-19. CDR3 sequence reads: CATVRDRSQETQYF. The CDR3 nucleotides read TGTGCCACCGTCCGGGACAGATCCCAAGAGACCCAGTACTTC. Combining the CDR3 with reference TRBV15 and TRBJ2-5 gives the whole variable domain DAMVIQNPRYQVTQFGKPVTLSCSQTLNHNVMYWYQQKSSQAPKLLFHYYDKDFNNEADTPDNFQSRRPNTSFCFLDIRSPGLGDTAMYLCATVRDRSQETQYFGPGTRLLVL.